This TCR beta chain was identified in a study of tumor-infiltrating lymphocytes in oesophageal squamous cell carcinoma. MiXCR, applied by TCRdb to the PCR reads, yields one record per CDR3 protein. The sample holds over 12,000 distinct CDR3 sequences, over 40% seen once. The CDR3 covers 13 residues. Trimming took 4 bases from V and 16 from J; bases not matched to a gene: 10. Germline-derived CDR1 and CDR2 are SGHTA and FQGNSA. The source material was blood. The receptor comes from a male donor with esophageal squamous cell carcinoma. This rearrangement joins TRBV7-2 to TRBJ2-4, with 10 bases matching TRBD2. The CDR3 protein is CASSSSPAGGLYF. The CDR3 nucleotides are TGTGCCAGCAGCTCCAGTCCAGCGGGAGGGCTTTACTTC.